The sequence of this TCR beta chain was determined in a study of blood T cells in healthy people across ages. This CDR3 comprises 14 residues. The germline CDR1 and CDR2 sequences are LGHDT and YNNKEL (reference sequence). Trimming took off 4 bases at V and 2 bases at J, with 12 bases between the two ends. Through a sample-barcoded 5' primer and a J-beta primer mix, a second PCR was run for 7 to 11 cycles. A 12-random-nucleotide template-switch adaptor tagged each cDNA molecule. Samples each returned at least 2.5 million CDR3-containing paired-end reads. TCRdb passed the 5' RACE reads through MiXCR, listing each CDR3 protein once. The sample shows 1.8 million or so distinct CDR3 sequences, 39% of them seen only once.

This TCR was sampled from a human donor in good health. Sample: blood. This chain uses TRBV3-1 with TRBJ2-7, with no clear D. CDR3 loop: CASSPEEPAYEQYF. The CDR3 DNA reads as TGTGCCAGCAGCCCCGAAGAGCCCGCCTACGAGCAGTACTTC.